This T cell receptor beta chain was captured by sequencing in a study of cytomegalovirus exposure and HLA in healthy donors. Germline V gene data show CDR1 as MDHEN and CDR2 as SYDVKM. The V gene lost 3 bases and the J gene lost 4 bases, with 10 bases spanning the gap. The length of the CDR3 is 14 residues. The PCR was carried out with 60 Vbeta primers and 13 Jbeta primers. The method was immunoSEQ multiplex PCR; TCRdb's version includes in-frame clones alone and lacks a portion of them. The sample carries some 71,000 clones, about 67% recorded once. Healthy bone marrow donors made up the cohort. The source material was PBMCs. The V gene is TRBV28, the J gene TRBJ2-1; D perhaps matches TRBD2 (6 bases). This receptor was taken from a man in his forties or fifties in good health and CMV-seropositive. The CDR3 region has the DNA TGTGCCAGCAGTTTCGGGGGTGCTTACAATGAGCAGTTCTTC. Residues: CASSFGGAYNEQFF.